These T cell receptor beta chains were read from a single sample in a study of identical twins. TCRdb reprocessed the 5' RACE reads with MiXCR, giving one entry per CDR3 protein. The table lists 200,000 to 250,000 distinct CDR3 sequences, roughly 7% of them singletons. In addition, the sample was reused for a study of yellow fever vaccine responses in identical twins.

Sequenced sample: memory (CD45RO+) T cells sorted from blood. The receptors here all came from a young woman in good health. The CDR3 runs from the conserved cysteine through the conserved F or W. D genes are given only for firm matches. Rows give clone size only sometimes, using once, few, many, or a class for an expanded clone.

size	D	V	J	CDR3	DNA
.	TRBD2	TRBV12-3/TRBV12-4	TRBJ2-2	CTFCLALGSGVLTGELFF	TGTACCTTCTGTTTAGCGCTGGGTAGCGGGGTGCTCACCGGGGAGCTGTTTTTT
few	TRBD1	TRBV12-3/TRBV12-4	TRBJ2-2	CASSPDRAPGELFF	TGTGCCAGCAGTCCAGACAGGGCTCCCGGGGAGCTGTTTTTT
.	.	TRBV7-2	TRBJ1-1	CASSLVGAREAFF	TGTGCCAGCAGCTTAGTTGGTGCCCGAGAAGCTTTCTTT
few	TRBD1	TRBV29-1	TRBJ2-3	CSVNDRGQGDTQYF	TGCAGCGTTAACGACAGGGGGCAGGGAGATACGCAGTATTTT
.	.	TRBV29-1	TRBJ1-6	CSVGWGRDSPLHF	TGCAGCGTTGGATGGGGACGGGATTCACCCCTCCACTTT
few	.	TRBV9	TRBJ2-2	CASSQRGGAGELFF	TGTGCCAGCAGCCAACGGGGAGGTGCCGGGGAGCTGTTTTTT
many	TRBD1	TRBV12-3/TRBV12-4	TRBJ2-3	CASRARTGSSDTQYF	TGTGCCAGCAGAGCGAGGACAGGGAGCTCAGATACGCAGTATTTT
few	TRBD2	TRBV20-1	TRBJ2-3	CSANLAGAGKSSTDTQYF	TGCAGTGCCAACTTAGCGGGGGCCGGCAAGTCTAGCACAGATACGCAGTATTTT
few	TRBD2	TRBV11-2	TRBJ2-4	CASSLVQGGGIQYF	TGTGCCAGCAGCTTAGTGCAGGGCGGGGGCATTCAGTACTTC
.	.	TRBV6-5	TRBJ2-1	CASSYSYAGYNEQFF	TGTGCCAGCAGTTACTCGTACGCGGGGTACAATGAGCAGTTCTTC
many	TRBD2	TRBV3-1	TRBJ2-7	CASSQDMLAGYEQYF	TGTGCCAGCAGCCAAGATATGCTAGCGGGCTACGAGCAGTACTTC
many	TRBD1	TRBV5-1	TRBJ2-7	CASSPRQGSYEQYF	TGCGCCAGCAGCCCCAGACAGGGCTCCTACGAGCAGTACTTC
.	.	TRBV20-1	TRBJ2-3	CSAWWGQKTQYF	TGCAGTGCTTGGTGGGGCCAAAAGACGCAGTATTTT
many	.	TRBV29-1	TRBJ1-3	CSVGDGAPSSGNTIYF	TGCAGCGTTGGGGACGGGGCACCTTCATCTGGAAACACCATATATTTT
.	TRBD2	TRBV5-4	TRBJ2-3	CASSAGGLTDTQYF	TGTGCCAGCAGCGCGGGGGGTCTCACAGATACGCAGTATTTT
.	TRBD2	TRBV6-5	TRBJ2-1	CASSSTGTSGSGYEQFF	TGTGCCAGCAGTTCAACGGGGACTAGCGGGAGTGGGTATGAGCAGTTCTTC
.	TRBD2	TRBV10-3	TRBJ2-1	CAISESASGRSYNEQFF	TGTGCCATCAGTGAGTCCGCTAGCGGGAGAAGTTACAATGAGCAGTTCTTC
.	.	TRBV2	TRBJ2-1	CASSEAQGRVKQVEQFF	TGTGCCAGCAGTGAAGCGCAGGGGCGCGTAAAGCAGGTTGAGCAGTTCTTC
few	.	TRBV15	TRBJ2-2	CATSRDNGPTGELFF	TGTGCCACCAGCAGAGATAATGGGCCTACCGGGGAGCTGTTTTTT
.	.	TRBV27	TRBJ2-3	CASSSLRAARGTDTQYF	TGTGCCAGCAGTTCCCTTCGGGCGGCGAGGGGCACAGATACGCAGTATTTT
.	.	TRBV20-1	TRBJ2-3	CSARGQGGLGTDTQYF	TGCAGTGCTAGGGGGCAGGGGGGGCTGGGCACAGATACGCAGTATTTT
many	.	TRBV12-3/TRBV12-4	TRBJ1-1	CASRRAAHHTEAFF	TGTGCCAGCAGACGGGCAGCACACCACACTGAAGCTTTCTTT
few	TRBD2	TRBV15	TRBJ2-7	CATSRNGGRASGEQYF	TGTGCCACCAGCAGAAACGGCGGGAGGGCCTCAGGAGAGCAGTACTTC
few	TRBD1	TRBV7-8	TRBJ2-2	CASSHTGTGANTGELFF	TGTGCCAGCAGCCACACGGGGACAGGGGCGAACACCGGGGAGCTGTTTTTT
few	TRBD2	TRBV28	TRBJ2-7	CASWGSGSYEQYF	TGTGCCAGCTGGGGAAGCGGGAGTTACGAGCAGTACTTC
few	TRBD2	TRBV4-1	TRBJ2-3	CASRRGGSTDTQYF	TGCGCCAGCAGGCGGGGGGGGAGCACAGATACGCAGTATTTT
many	TRBD2	TRBV12-3/TRBV12-4	TRBJ2-5	CASSSGLEGTQYF	TGTGCCAGCAGTTCCGGACTAGAGGGGACCCAGTACTTC
.	TRBD2	TRBV7-2	TRBJ2-1	CASSLALAGVRNEQFF	TGTGCCAGCAGCTTAGCGCTAGCGGGAGTTCGCAATGAGCAGTTCTTC
many	.	TRBV11-2	TRBJ1-1	CASSLMGQSAFF	TGTGCCAGCAGCTTAATGGGACAATCAGCTTTCTTT
.	TRBD2	TRBV7-3	TRBJ2-2	CASKSGTNTGELFF	TGTGCCAGCAAGAGCGGGACGAACACCGGGGAGCTGTTTTTT
few	.	TRBV20-1	TRBJ1-4	CSAPTGPNEKLFF	TGCAGTGCTCCCACGGGGCCTAATGAAAAACTGTTTTTT
few	TRBD1	TRBV2	TRBJ2-3	CASSEGTGGLPDTQYF	TGTGCCAGCAGCGAAGGTACAGGGGGCCTCCCAGATACGCAGTATTTT
few	.	TRBV5-1	TRBJ1-6	CASSLEGPNSPLHF	TGCGCCAGCAGCTTGGAAGGGCCAAATTCACCCCTCCACTTT
.	.	TRBV7-3	TRBJ2-1	CASSPGLARPNEQFF	TGTGCCAGCAGCCCCGGACTGGCCCGCCCCAATGAGCAGTTCTTC
many	.	TRBV7-9	TRBJ2-1	CASSVPGLLYNEQFF	TGTGCCAGCAGCGTCCCGGGACTCCTATACAATGAGCAGTTCTTC
many	.	TRBV12-3/TRBV12-4	TRBJ2-5	CASSLRGQETQYF	TGTGCCAGCAGCTTACGTGGACAGGAGACCCAGTACTTC
.	.	TRBV29-1	TRBJ1-3	CSVTRTTGNTIYF	TGCAGCGTTACGAGAACCACTGGAAACACCATATATTTT
.	.	TRBV18	TRBJ2-2	CASSPLRSTGELFF	TGTGCCAGCTCACCCCTAAGGTCCACCGGGGAGCTGTTTTTT
many	.	TRBV4-1	TRBJ2-3	CASSQDPWTPSTDTQYF	TGCGCCAGCAGCCAAGATCCGTGGACACCAAGCACAGATACGCAGTATTTT
.	.	TRBV7-9	TRBJ2-3	CASSPGTSAADTQYF	TGTGCCAGCAGCCCGGGAACCTCGGCGGCAGATACGCAGTATTTT
.	.	TRBV7-9	TRBJ2-7	CASSRQSGQRDEQYF	TGTGCCAGCAGCCGGCAGAGCGGACAGCGGGACGAGCAGTACTTC
.	.	TRBV5-6	TRBJ1-4	CASSLGQGSEKLFF	TGTGCCAGCAGCTTGGGGCAGGGAAGCGAAAAACTGTTTTTT
.	TRBD2	TRBV29-1	TRBJ2-7	CSVSPGLAVGSLSGEQYF	TGCAGCGTTTCACCGGGACTAGCGGTGGGGTCGTTGTCGGGGGAGCAGTACTTC
.	TRBD2	TRBV10-2	TRBJ2-2	CASTGGRAGELFF	TGCGCCAGCACCGGCGGGAGGGCCGGGGAGCTGTTTTTT
.	.	TRBV6-1	TRBJ1-1	CASSDWGRGHGEAFF	TGTGCCAGCAGTGACTGGGGCCGGGGACACGGTGAAGCTTTCTTT
.	TRBD1	TRBV11-2	TRBJ2-1	CASSHTRGQGDYNEQFF	TGTGCCAGCAGCCATACACGGGGACAGGGGGATTACAATGAGCAGTTCTTC
.	.	TRBV4-1	TRBJ2-1	CASSQGIDDGRSEQFF	TGCGCCAGCAGCCAAGGCATCGACGACGGCCGGAGTGAGCAGTTCTTC
few	.	TRBV28	TRBJ2-7	CASSASSYEQYF	TGTGCCAGCAGTGCCTCTAGCTACGAGCAGTACTTC
.	TRBD2	TRBV2	TRBJ2-3	CASSTPSSGSYRVPDTQYF	TGTGCCAGCAGCACACCTTCCAGCGGGAGTTATCGGGTTCCAGATACGCAGTATTTT
many	.	TRBV9	TRBJ2-1	CASSRNMYNEQFF	TGTGCCAGCAGCCGGAATATGTACAATGAGCAGTTCTTC
many	.	TRBV5-6	TRBJ1-5	CASSLGQNELPQHF	TGTGCCAGCAGCTTGGGACAGAACGAGCTGCCCCAGCATTTT
.	.	TRBV6-1	TRBJ1-5	CASSESANTYSNQPQHF	TGTGCCAGCAGTGAATCGGCGAACACGTATAGCAATCAGCCCCAGCATTTT
many	TRBD1	TRBV4-1	TRBJ1-2	CASSQGDRGGEAGYTF	TGCGCCAGCAGCCAGGGGGACAGGGGAGGCGAAGCTGGCTACACCTTC